This entry lists 18 T cell receptor beta chains sequenced from one sample in a study of T cells in women clearing cervical HPV infection. Sequenced by immunoSEQ multiplex PCR; TCRdb stores in-frame clones only, minus some. The table lists about 22,000 clones. Sequenced: blood buffy coat. Receptor source: a woman between 18 and 69 years old with a cervical HPV16 infection that either progressed to CIN3+ or cleared (not recorded which).

On this clone itself: The read is 3 residues too short to cover the CDR3 end, so that end is filled in from the germline J gene. V and J are TRBV5-6 and TRBJ2-4, with TRBD1 identical over 10 bases. CDR1 and CDR2 from the germline V gene are SGHDT and YYEEEE. CDR3 length: 15 amino acids. With 0 bases clipped from V and 9 bases from J, the junction kept 6 bases outside the gene matches. This CDR3 reads CASSLGDRGFVIQYF. The sequenced CDR3 bases are TGTGCCAGCAGCTTGGGGGACAGGGGTTTTGTCATT.

As concerns this clone: The read ends 3 residues shy of where the CDR3 ends; the end is completed using the germline J gene. This chain uses TRBV5-1 with TRBJ1-1; D uncertain. V was pared by 2 bases and J by 6 bases, with 8 bases between. Germline loops: CDR1 SGHRS, CDR2 YFSETQ. The CDR3 runs to 12 residues. The CDR3 sequence: CASSFSGSEAFF. Partial CDR3 DNA: TGCGCCAGCAGCTTTAGCGGATCTGAA.

About this clone itself: The CDR3 extends 3 residues past the end of the read, so its final part is completed from the germline J gene. The gene calls are TRBV20-1 and TRBJ2-1; 7 nucleotides line up with TRBD2. The V gene end was trimmed by 2 bases and the J gene end by 1 base; junction bases not matched to a gene: 8. Germline loops: CDR1 DFQATT, CDR2 SNEGSKA (reference sequence). The CDR3 totals 16 residues. CDR3 residues: CSARSRLRGSYNEQFF. Incomplete CDR3 DNA: TGCAGTGCTAGATCCCGTCTGCGGGGGTCCTACAATGAG.

Regarding this clone: Sequencing ends 3 residues short of the CDR3 end; the germline J gene provides the rest. V gene TRBV5-6 combines with J gene TRBJ1-2; possibly TRBD1 for D (6 bases). V lost 2 bases to trimming and J lost 4 bases, with 9 bases between them. The germline gives CDR1 SGHDT, CDR2 YYEEEE. The CDR3 totals 13 residues. The CDR3 loop reads CASSLQGIYGYTF. The covered CDR3 bases are TGTGCCAGCAGCTTACAGGGAATCTATGGC.

Details on this clone: The CDR3 end is not reached by the read, which stops 3 residues before it; the germline J gene fills it in. The V gene is TRBV5-1, the J gene TRBJ2-4; D possibly corresponds to TRBD1 (8 bases). This CDR3 region has 17 residues. V was cut by 4 bases and J by 6 bases, with 23 bases left in between. The germline V gene has CDR1 SGHRS and CDR2 YFSETQ. CDR3 sequence reads: CASSTGQGGIGINIQYF. CDR3 DNA (partial): TGCGCCAGCAGCACAGGACAGGGAGGGATCGGCATAAACATT.

Note on this clone: From the germline J gene comes the end of the CDR3, since the read stops 3 residues before it. This sequence joins TRBV10-2 and TRBJ2-1; perhaps TRBD2 as D (6 bases). Germline-derived CDR1 and CDR2 are WSHSY and SAAADI. Trimming took off 6 bases at V and 5 bases at J, with 8 bases between the two ends. The CDR3 length is 12 residues. This CDR3 is CASRPGDNEQFF. CDR3 bases read: TGCGCCAGCAGACCGGGGGACAATGAG.

For this clone: The read terminates 3 residues before the CDR3 end, so the remaining end is supplied by the germline J gene. The gene calls are TRBV20-1 and TRBJ1-4, with D perhaps TRBD1 (6 bases). V dropped 0 bases and J dropped 7 bases, with 15 bases sitting between them. This CDR3 has 15 amino acids. Germline V lookup: CDR1 DFQATT, CDR2 SNEGSKA (reference sequence). Partial CDR3 DNA: TGCAGTGCTAGAGACCTACAGGCAGGGGTTGAAAAA. Translation gives CSARDLQAGVEK. The CDR3, in full, reads CSARDLQAGVEKLFF.

As regards this clone: The DNA ends 3 residues before the CDR3 does, and the rest of the CDR3 is filled in from the germline J gene. This rearrangement joins TRBV27 to TRBJ2-2; 8 bases are a match to TRBD1. With V trimmed by 5 bases and J by 6 bases, 14 bases remained unmatched. CDR3 length equals 17 residues. Germline CDR1 is MNHEY and CDR2 is SMNVEV (reference sequence). This CDR3 is CASSLKSTGVDAGELFF. The DNA read from the CDR3 is TGTGCCAGCAGTCTAAAATCGACAGGGGTAGATGCCGGGGAG.

CDR3 loop: CASSQLGGETQYF. The CDR3 bases that were read are TGCGCCAGCAGCCAACTCGGGGGAGAGACC. The V call is TRBV4-1, the J call TRBJ2-5, with D possibly TRBD2 on 6 matching bases. With the read ending 3 residues before the CDR3 end, the germline J gene is used to fill in that end. V was shortened by 2 bases and J by 4 bases, with 8 bases between the two germline ends. CDR1 and CDR2 (germline): MGHRA, YSYEKL. The CDR3 covers 13 residues.

Details on this clone: The read gets to within 3 residues of the CDR3 end, and the germline J gene fills in the rest. The chain uses TRBV2 and TRBJ2-7; 13 nucleotides match TRBD2. This CDR3 is built from 14 residues. Losses at the gene ends were 6 bases for V and 4 bases for J; bases not matched to a gene: 3. Germline lookup yields CDR1 SNHLY and CDR2 FYNNEI. The sequenced CDR3 bases are TGTGCCAGCAGGGGGACTAGCGGGATTTACGAG. Encoded protein: CASRGTSGIYE. The complete CDR3 reads CASRGTSGIYEQYF.

In the case of this clone: The CDR3 end lies 3 residues beyond the end of the read and is filled in from the germline J gene. V and J are TRBV11-2 and TRBJ2-7, with TRBD1 as a possible D gene (6 bases). This CDR3 comprises 13 residues. Trimming left V 5 bases short and J 3 bases short, with 11 bases between. Per germline, CDR1 SGHAT and CDR2 FQNNGV. The CDR3: CASSPGTNYEQYF. The CDR3 DNA, read in part, is TGTGCCAGCAGCCCCGGGACAAACTACGAG.

Regarding this clone: From the germline J gene comes the end of the CDR3, since the read stops 3 residues before it. V gene TRBV27 combines with J gene TRBJ1-5; no firm D call. V was clipped by 2 bases and J by 7 bases, with 6 bases between them. Per germline, CDR1 MNHEY and CDR2 SMNVEV (reference sequence). There are 12 residues in the CDR3. CDR3 sequence reads: CASSLAGQPQHF. The CDR3 bases that were read are TGTGCCAGCAGTTTAGCGGGACAGCCC.

In the case of this clone: The read ends 3 residues shy of where the CDR3 ends; the end is completed using the germline J gene. The rearrangement links TRBV12-3 or TRBV12-4 to TRBJ1-6; D may be TRBD1 (5 bases). The CDR3 length is 15 residues. Trimming cost V 5 bases and J 9 bases, with 17 bases left between them. The CDR3 spells CASSDGGTMGSPLHF. The covered CDR3 bases are TGTGCCAGCAGTGATGGGGGGACCATGGGTTCACCC.

With regard to this clone: The read comes to an end 3 residues before the CDR3 does, leaving the germline J gene to fill in the end. V usage is TRBV10-3 and J usage is TRBJ2-7; 8 bases agree with TRBD1. Per the germline V gene, CDR1 is ENHRY and CDR2 is SYGVKD. The CDR3 extends over 16 amino acids. V was pared by 3 bases and J by 0 bases, with 7 bases of the junction left unmatched. CDR3 DNA (partial): TGTGCCATCAGTGATATTCGGACAGGGAGCTCCTACGAG. Its protein product is CAISDIRTGSSYE. The full CDR3 is CAISDIRTGSSYEQYF.

With regard to this clone: With the read ending 3 residues before the CDR3 end, the germline J gene is used to fill in that end. The rearrangement links TRBV20-1 to TRBJ2-5; a possible D gene is TRBD2 (7 bases). The CDR3 extends over 14 amino acids. Trimming cost V 6 bases and J 3 bases, with 17 bases left between them. CDR1 and CDR2 from the germline V gene are DFQATT and SNEGSKA (reference sequence). The part of the CDR3 DNA that was read is TGCAGTGCCAGATCAGGGGAGGGGAAAGAGACC. Encoded protein: CSARSGEGKET. The full CDR3 protein reads CSARSGEGKETQYF.

Turning to this clone: The read is 3 residues too short to cover the CDR3 end, so that end is filled in from the germline J gene. The chain couples TRBV7-2 to TRBJ2-1; TRBD2 matches 11 bases. Germline CDR1 is SGHTA and CDR2 is FQGNSA. J lost 7 bases, V lost 1 base, and 3 bases had no gene match. This CDR3 is 15 amino acids long. The chain's CDR3 is CASSLGPSGRNEQFF. CDR3 DNA (partial): TGTGCCAGCAGCTTAGGGCCTAGCGGGAGGAATGAG.

As concerns this clone: From the germline J gene comes the end of the CDR3, since the read stops 3 residues before it. The chain has TRBV5-1 and TRBJ2-5, with 9 bases matching TRBD2. Trimming took 0 bases from V and 5 from J; bases not matched to a gene: 2. CDR3 size: 14 residues. Germline V gene lookup returns CDR1 SGHRS and CDR2 YFSETQ. The CDR3 sequence: CASSLEGLAETQYF. Incomplete CDR3 DNA: TGCGCCAGCAGCTTGGAAGGACTAGCGGAGACC.

As for this clone: The read finishes 3 residues shy of the CDR3 end, and the germline J gene is used to complete it. The rearrangement uses TRBV7-2 and TRBJ2-3, with a weak D call TRBD2 (5 bases). Germline assignment: CDR1 SGHTA and CDR2 FQGNSA. This CDR3 contains 15 residues. Trimming left V 5 bases short and J 4 bases short, with 16 bases between. CDR3 sequence reads: CASSPSGVGADTQYF. The sequenced part of the CDR3 DNA is TGTGCCAGCAGCCCCTCAGGAGTCGGGGCAGATACG.